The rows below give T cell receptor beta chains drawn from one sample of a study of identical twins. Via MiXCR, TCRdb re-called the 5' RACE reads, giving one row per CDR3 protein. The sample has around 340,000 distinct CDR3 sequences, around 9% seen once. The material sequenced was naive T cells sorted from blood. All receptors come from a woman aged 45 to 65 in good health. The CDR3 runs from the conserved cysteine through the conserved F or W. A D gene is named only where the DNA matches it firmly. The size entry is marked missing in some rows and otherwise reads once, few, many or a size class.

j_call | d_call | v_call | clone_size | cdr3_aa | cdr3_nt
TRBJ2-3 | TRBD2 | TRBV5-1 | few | CASSLSSGTTQYF | TGCGCCAGCAGCTTGTCTAGCGGGACCACGCAGTATTTT
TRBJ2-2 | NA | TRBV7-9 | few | CASSLGSPGELFF | TGTGCCAGCAGCTTAGGCAGTCCCGGGGAGCTGTTTTTT
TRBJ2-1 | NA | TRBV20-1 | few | CSATMGRTYNEQFF | TGCAGTGCCACGATGGGGCGGACCTACAATGAGCAGTTCTTC
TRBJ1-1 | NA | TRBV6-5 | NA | CASSATGPNTEAFF | TGTGCCAGCAGTGCGACAGGACCAAACACTGAAGCTTTCTTT
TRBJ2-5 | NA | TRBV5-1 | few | CASSFLGSLETQYF | TGCGCCAGCAGCTTTCTTGGTAGCCTGGAGACCCAGTACTTC
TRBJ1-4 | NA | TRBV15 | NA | CATSGTEPGEKLFF | TGTGCCACCAGCGGGACGGAACCTGGGGAAAAACTGTTTTTT
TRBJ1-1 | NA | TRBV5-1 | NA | CASSLVAGTEAFF | TGCGCCAGCAGCTTGGTGGCGGGGACTGAAGCTTTCTTT
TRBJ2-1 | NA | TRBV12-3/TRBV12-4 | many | CASSLRLESEQFF | TGTGCCAGCAGTTTAAGACTAGAGAGTGAGCAGTTCTTC
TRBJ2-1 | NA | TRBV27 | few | CASRPPSSYNEQFF | TGTGCCAGCAGACCCCCCAGCTCCTACAATGAGCAGTTCTTC
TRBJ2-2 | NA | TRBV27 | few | CASRGTRGANTGELFF | TGTGCCAGCAGGGGGACTCGAGGGGCGAACACCGGGGAGCTGTTTTTT
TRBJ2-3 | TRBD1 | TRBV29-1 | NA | CSVDGNRGKFDTQYF | TGCAGCGTTGATGGGAACAGGGGCAAGTTTGATACGCAGTATTTT
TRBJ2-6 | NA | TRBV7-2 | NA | CASSPQAAGANVLTF | TGTGCCAGCAGCCCCCAGGCCGCTGGGGCCAACGTCCTGACTTTC
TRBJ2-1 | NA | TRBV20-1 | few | CSARARRGGSGNEQFF | TGCAGTGCTAGGGCCAGGAGGGGCGGATCTGGCAATGAGCAGTTCTTC
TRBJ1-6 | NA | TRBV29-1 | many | CSVASGRDSPLHF | TGCAGCGTTGCGTCAGGGAGGGATTCACCCCTCCACTTT
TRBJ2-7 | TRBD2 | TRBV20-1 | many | CSAKREVSYEQYF | TGCAGTGCTAAACGGGAGGTCTCCTACGAGCAGTACTTC
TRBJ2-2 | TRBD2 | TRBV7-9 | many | CASSFSGGAGTGELFF | TGTGCCAGCAGCTTTTCGGGAGGGGCCGGCACCGGGGAGCTGTTTTTT